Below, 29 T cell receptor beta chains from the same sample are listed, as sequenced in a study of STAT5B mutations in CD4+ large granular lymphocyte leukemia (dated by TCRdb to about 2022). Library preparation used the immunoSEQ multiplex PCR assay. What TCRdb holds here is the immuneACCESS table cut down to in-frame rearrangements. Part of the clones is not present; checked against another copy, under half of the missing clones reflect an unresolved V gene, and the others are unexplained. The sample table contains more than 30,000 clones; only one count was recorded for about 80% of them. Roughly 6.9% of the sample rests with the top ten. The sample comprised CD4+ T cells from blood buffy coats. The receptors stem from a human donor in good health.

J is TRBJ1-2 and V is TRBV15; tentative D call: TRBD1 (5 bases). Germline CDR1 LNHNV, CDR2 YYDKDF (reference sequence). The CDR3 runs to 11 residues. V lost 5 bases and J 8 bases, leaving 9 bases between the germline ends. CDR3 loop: CATSDRGGYTF. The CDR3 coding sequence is TGTGCCACCAGCGACAGAGGAGGCTACACCTTC.

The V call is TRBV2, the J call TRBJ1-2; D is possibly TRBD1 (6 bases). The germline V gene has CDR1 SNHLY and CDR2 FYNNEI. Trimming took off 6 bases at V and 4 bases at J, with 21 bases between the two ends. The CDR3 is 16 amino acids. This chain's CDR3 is CASSPTQGQTSYGYTF. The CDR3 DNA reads TGTGCCAGCAGCCCTACCCAAGGACAGACCTCCTATGGCTACACCTTC.

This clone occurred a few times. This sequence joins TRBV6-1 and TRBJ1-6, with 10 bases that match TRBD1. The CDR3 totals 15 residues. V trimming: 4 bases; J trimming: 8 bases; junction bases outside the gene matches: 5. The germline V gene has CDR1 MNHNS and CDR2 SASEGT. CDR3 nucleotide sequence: TGTGCCAGCAGTGGACCGGGACAGGGGTATTCACCCCTCCACTTT. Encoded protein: CASSGPGQGYSPLHF.

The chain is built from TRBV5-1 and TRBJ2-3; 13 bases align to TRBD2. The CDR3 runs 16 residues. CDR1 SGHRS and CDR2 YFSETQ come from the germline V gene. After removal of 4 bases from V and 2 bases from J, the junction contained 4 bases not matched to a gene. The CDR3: CASSPGTSGNTDTQYF. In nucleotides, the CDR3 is TGCGCCAGCAGCCCCGGGACTAGCGGGAACACAGATACGCAGTATTTT.

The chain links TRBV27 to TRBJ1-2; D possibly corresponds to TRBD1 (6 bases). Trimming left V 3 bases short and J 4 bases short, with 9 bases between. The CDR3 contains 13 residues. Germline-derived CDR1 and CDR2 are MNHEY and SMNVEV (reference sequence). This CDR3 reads CASSFRGGYGYTF. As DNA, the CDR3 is TGTGCCAGCAGTTTCAGGGGTGGCTATGGCTACACCTTC.

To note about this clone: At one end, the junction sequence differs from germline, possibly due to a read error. Here the CDR3 reads CASSFRASTGELFF. CDR3 in DNA: TGTGCTAGCAGCTTCCGAGCCTCCACCGGGGAGCTGTTTTTT. The J gene is TRBJ2-2, the V gene TRBV7-7; D uncertain. CDR1 is SSHAT, CDR2 FNYEAQ, per germline (reference sequence). The length of the CDR3 is 14 residues.

CDR3 bases: TGTGCCAGCAGTTACTCGAGTTCAGATACGCAGTATTTT. This sequence encodes CASSYSSSDTQYF. The V and J genes are TRBV6-5 and TRBJ2-3; D ambiguous. Germline CDR1 is MNHEY and CDR2 is SVGAGI. V was trimmed by 0 bases and J by 4 bases, leaving 5 bases between them. The CDR3 covers 13 residues.

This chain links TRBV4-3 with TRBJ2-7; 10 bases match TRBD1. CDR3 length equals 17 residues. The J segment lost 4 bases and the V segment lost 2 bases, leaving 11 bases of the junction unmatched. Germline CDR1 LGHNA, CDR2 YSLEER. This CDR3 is CASSQSRDRGFFYEQYF. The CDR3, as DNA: TGCGCCAGCAGCCAAAGCCGGGACAGGGGTTTTTTTTACGAGCAGTACTTC.

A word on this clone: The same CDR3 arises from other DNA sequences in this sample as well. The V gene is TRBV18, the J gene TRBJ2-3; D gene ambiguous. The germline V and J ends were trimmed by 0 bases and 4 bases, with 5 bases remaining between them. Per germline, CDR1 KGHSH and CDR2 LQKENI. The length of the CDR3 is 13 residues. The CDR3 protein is CASSPPGADTQYF. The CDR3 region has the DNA TGTGCCAGCTCACCACCGGGTGCAGATACGCAGTATTTT.

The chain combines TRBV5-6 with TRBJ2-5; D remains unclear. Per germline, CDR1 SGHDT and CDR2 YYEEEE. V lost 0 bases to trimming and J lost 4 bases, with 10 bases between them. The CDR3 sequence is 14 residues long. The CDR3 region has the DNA TGTGCCAGCAGCTTGGCGGGTGGTATAGAGACCCAGTACTTC. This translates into CASSLAGGIETQYF.

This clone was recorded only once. DNA for the CDR3: TGTGCCAGCAGCTTAGCTACCGGGGAGCTGTTTTTT. It is translated as CASSLATGELFF. The rearrangement uses TRBV11-2 and TRBJ2-2; D unclear. Trimming took 1 base from V and 5 from J, leaving 2 bases between them. This CDR3 comprises 12 residues. Germline CDR1 is SGHAT and CDR2 is FQNNGV.

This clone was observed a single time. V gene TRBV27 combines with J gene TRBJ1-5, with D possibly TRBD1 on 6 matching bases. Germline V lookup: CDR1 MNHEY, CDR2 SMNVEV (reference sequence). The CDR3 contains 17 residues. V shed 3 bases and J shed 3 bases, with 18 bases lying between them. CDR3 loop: CASSFVQGRGFNQPQHF. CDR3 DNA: TGTGCCAGCAGTTTCGTCCAGGGGCGGGGGTTCAATCAGCCCCAGCATTTT.

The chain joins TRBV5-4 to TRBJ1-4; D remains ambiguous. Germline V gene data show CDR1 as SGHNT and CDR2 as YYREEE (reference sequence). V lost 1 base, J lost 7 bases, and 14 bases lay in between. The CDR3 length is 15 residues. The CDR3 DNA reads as TGTGCCAGCAGCTTGCGAGGGCCCGGCGGTGAAAAACTGTTTTTT. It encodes CASSLRGPGGEKLFF.

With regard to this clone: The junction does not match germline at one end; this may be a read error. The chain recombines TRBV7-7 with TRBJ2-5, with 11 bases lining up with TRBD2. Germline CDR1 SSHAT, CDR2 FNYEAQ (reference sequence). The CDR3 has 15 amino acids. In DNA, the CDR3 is TGTGCTAGCAGCTTCGGTAGCGGGGGGGAGGTGACCCAGTACTTC. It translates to CASSFGSGGEVTQYF.

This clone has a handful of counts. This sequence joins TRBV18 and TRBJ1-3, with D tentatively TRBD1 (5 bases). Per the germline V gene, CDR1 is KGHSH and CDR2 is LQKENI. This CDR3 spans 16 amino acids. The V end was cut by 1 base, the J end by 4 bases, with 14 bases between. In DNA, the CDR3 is TGTGCCAGCTCACCACAGACAGTACATGACGGAAACACCATATATTTT. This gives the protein CASSPQTVHDGNTIYF.

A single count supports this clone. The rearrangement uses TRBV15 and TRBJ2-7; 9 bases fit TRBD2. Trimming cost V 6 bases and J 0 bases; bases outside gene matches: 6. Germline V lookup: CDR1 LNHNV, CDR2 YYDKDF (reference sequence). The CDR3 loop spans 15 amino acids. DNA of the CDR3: TGTGCCACCAGTCCCGGACTAGCGTACTCCTACGAGCAGTACTTC. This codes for CATSPGLAYSYEQYF.

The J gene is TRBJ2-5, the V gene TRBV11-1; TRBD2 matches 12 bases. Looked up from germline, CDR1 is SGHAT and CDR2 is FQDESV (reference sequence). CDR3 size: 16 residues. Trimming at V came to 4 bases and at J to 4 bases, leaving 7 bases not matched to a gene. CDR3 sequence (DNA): TGTGCCAGCAGCTCACAGGGACTAGCGGGTGTAGAGACCCAGTACTTC. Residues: CASSSQGLAGVETQYF.

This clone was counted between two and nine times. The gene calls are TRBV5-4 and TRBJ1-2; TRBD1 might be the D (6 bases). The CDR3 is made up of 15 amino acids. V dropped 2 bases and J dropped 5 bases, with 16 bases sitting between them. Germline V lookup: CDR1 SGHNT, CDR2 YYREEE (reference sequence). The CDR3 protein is CASSFPARGGYGYTF. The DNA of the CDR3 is TGTGCCAGCAGCTTCCCCGCCAGGGGAGGTTATGGCTACACCTTC.

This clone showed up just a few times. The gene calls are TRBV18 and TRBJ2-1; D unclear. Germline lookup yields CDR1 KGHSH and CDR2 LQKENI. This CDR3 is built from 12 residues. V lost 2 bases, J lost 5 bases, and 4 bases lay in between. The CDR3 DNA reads TGTGCCAGCTCACCAATCCACAATGAGCAGTTCTTC. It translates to CASSPIHNEQFF.

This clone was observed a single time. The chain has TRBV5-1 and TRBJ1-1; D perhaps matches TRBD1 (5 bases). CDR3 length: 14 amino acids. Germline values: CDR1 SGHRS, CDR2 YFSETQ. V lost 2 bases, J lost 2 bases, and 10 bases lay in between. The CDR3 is CASSFRQRNTEAFF. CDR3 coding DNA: TGCGCCAGCAGCTTTCGACAGCGAAACACTGAAGCTTTCTTT.

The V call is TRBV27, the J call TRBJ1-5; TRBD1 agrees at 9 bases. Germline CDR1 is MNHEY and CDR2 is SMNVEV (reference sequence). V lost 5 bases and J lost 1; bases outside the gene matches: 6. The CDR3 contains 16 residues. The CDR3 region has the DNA TGTGCCAGCAGTATAGCCGGGACAGGGAGCAATCAGCCCCAGCATTTT. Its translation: CASSIAGTGSNQPQHF.

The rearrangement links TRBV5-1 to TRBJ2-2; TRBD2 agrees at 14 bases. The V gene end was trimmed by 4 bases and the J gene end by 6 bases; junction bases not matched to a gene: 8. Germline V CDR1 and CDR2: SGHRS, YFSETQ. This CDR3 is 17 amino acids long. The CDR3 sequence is CASSPGTSGSAAGELFF. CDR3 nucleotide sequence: TGCGCCAGCAGCCCCGGGACTAGCGGGAGTGCGGCCGGGGAGCTGTTTTTT.

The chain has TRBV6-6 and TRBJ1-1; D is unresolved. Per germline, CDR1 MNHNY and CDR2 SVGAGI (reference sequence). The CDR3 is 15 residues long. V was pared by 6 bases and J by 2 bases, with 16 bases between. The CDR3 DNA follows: TGTGCCAGCAGCCCCAGGTGGAGGGTCAACACTGAAGCTTTCTTT. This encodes CASSPRWRVNTEAFF.

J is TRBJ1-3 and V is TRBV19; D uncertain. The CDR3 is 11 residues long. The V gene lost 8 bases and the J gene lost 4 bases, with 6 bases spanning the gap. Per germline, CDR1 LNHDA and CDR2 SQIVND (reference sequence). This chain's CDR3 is CASALGNTIYF. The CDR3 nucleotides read TGTGCCAGTGCCCTGGGAAACACCATATATTTT.

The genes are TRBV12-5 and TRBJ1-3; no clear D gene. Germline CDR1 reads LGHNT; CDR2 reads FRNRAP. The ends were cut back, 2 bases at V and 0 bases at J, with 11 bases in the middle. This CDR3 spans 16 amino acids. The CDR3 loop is CASGLFMGSSGNTIYF. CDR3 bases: TGTGCTAGTGGTTTGTTTATGGGGTCCTCTGGAAACACCATATATTTT.

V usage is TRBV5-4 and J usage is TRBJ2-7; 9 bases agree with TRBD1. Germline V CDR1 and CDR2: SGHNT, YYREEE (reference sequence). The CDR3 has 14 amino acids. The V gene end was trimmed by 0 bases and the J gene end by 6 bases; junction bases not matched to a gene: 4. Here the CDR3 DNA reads TGTGCCAGCAGCTTGGGGACAGGGGTTGGCGAGCAGTACTTC. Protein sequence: CASSLGTGVGEQYF.

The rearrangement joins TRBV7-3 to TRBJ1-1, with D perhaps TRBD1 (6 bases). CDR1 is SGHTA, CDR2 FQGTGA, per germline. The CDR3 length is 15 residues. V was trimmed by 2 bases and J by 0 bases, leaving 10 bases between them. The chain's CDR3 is CASSLVRGMNTEAFF. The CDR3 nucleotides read TGTGCCAGCAGCTTAGTCAGGGGCATGAACACTGAAGCTTTCTTT.

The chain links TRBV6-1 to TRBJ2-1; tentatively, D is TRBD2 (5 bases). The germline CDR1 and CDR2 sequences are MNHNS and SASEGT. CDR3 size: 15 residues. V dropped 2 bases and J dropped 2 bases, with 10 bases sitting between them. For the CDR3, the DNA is TGTGCCAGCAGTGAATGGGGAGCTCCCTACAATGAGCAGTTCTTC. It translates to CASSEWGAPYNEQFF.

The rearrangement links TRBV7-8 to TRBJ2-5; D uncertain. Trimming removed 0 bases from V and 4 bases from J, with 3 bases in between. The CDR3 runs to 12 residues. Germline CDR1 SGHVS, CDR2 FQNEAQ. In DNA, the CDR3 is TGTGCCAGCAGCTTAGCTGGAGAGACCCAGTACTTC. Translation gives CASSLAGETQYF.